The 10 T cell receptor beta chains below come from one sample, sequenced in a study of tumor-infiltrating lymphocytes in primary liver carcinoma. TCR beta cDNA was made from 450 to 600 ng total RNA with a constant-region primer. Generation of the TCR beta libraries relied on three nested multiplex PCR rounds using slightly modified ARM-PCR. TRBV1-TRBV30 forward primers paired with a C-beta reverse primer drove the first two PCR rounds, approximately 11 cycles each. TCRdb re-derived calls from the multiplex PCR reads in MiXCR, one entry per CDR3 protein. The top ten clones hold 9% to 10% of a sample with approximately 310,000 distinct CDR3 sequences, 55% to 65% of them seen once. In addition to blood RNA drawn from unsorted whole blood, germline DNA was extracted. Sequencing was carried out using peripheral blood. These receptor sequences come from a man in his forties or fifties with primary liver carcinoma and hepatitis B virus infection.

The V call is TRBV24-1, the J call TRBJ2-1; 7 bases fit TRBD2. The germline V gene has CDR1 KGHDR and CDR2 SFDVKD. The CDR3 is made up of 14 amino acids. Trimming at V came to 2 bases and at J to 8 bases, leaving 5 bases not matched to a gene. CDR3 in DNA: TGTGCCACCAGTGATTCCCCTAGCGGAGATGAGCAGTTCTTC. It encodes CATSDSPSGDEQFF.

This clonotype appeared a few times. A junction boundary mismatches the germline segment, possibly from a read error. For the CDR3, the DNA is TGTGCTAGCAGCTTACAAGCGGGAGTCAGCACAGATATGCAGTATTTT. Its protein is CASSLQAGVSTDMQYF. The chain combines TRBV11-2 with TRBJ2-3; 8 bases map to TRBD2. The CDR3 has 16 amino acids. Germline lookup yields CDR1 SGHAT and CDR2 FQNNGV. The full variable domain, its missing parts supplied by reference TRBV11-2 and TRBJ2-3, is EAGVAQSPRYKIIEKRQSVAFWCNPISGHATLYWYQQILGQGPKLLIQFQNNGVVDDSQLPKDRFSAERLKGVDSTLKIQPAKLEDSAVYLCASSLQAGVSTDMQYFGPGTRLTVL.

This clonotype was counted only a few times. The chain links TRBV5-4 to TRBJ1-5, with 9 bases identical to TRBD1. The germline gives CDR1 SGHNT, CDR2 YYREEE (reference sequence). Trimming cost V 6 bases and J 7 bases; bases outside gene matches: 14. The CDR3 is 16 amino acids. CDR3 in amino acids: CASNYRTGDFDQPQHF. CDR3 in DNA: TGTGCCAGCAACTACCGGACAGGGGACTTCGACCAGCCCCAGCATTTT. Together with reference TRBV5-4 and TRBJ1-5, the CDR3 gives the full variable domain: ETGVTQSPTHLIKTRGQQVTLRCSSQSGHNTVSWYQQALGQGPQFIFQYYREEENGRGNFPPRFSGLQFPNYSSELNVNALELDDSALYLCASNYRTGDFDQPQHFGDGTRLSIL.

The rearrangement joins TRBV6-1 to TRBJ2-1; D not certain. Germline V gene lookup returns CDR1 MNHNS and CDR2 SASEGT. Between the trimmed V and J ends, which lost 6 bases and 13 bases, there was a span of 25 bases. This CDR3 has 15 amino acids. The CDR3 DNA follows: TGTGCCAGCAGCACCACAACAACAGTCTACAATGGTCAGTTCTTC. Residues: CASSTTTTVYNGQFF.

The chain combines TRBV4-1 with TRBJ2-2; 9 nucleotides match TRBD1. CDR1 and CDR2 (germline): MGHRA, YSYEKL. This CDR3 has 17 residues. The V and J ends lost 3 bases and 2 bases, in that order; junction bases with no gene match: 7. The DNA for the CDR3 is TGCGCCAGCAGCCACTCACAGGGGGCCTCAAACACCGGGGAGCTGTTTTTT. It yields the protein CASSHSQGASNTGELFF.

As for this clonotype: At one boundary the junction diverges from the germline segment, which might be a read error. The chain recombines TRBV7-9 with TRBJ1-5; D perhaps matches TRBD1 (5 bases). CDR1 SEHNR and CDR2 FQNEAQ come from the germline V gene (reference sequence). The CDR3 extends over 14 amino acids. The CDR3 here is CAISLASGDQPQHF. CDR3 bases: TGTGCCATCAGCTTAGCTTCCGGGGACCAGCCCCAACATTTT. The entire variable domain, with the rest obtained from reference TRBV7-9 and TRBJ1-5, is as follows: DTGVSQNPRHKITKRGQNVTFRCDPISEHNRLYWYRQTLGQGPEFLTYFQNEAQLEKSRLLSDRFSAERPKGSFSTLEIQRTEQGDSAMYLCAISLASGDQPQHFGDGTRLSIL.

The chain is built from TRBV5-1 and TRBJ2-1; 8 nucleotides match TRBD2. Germline V gene lookup returns CDR1 SGHRS and CDR2 YFSETQ. The V segment lost 0 bases and the J segment 8 bases; nucleotides outside the gene matches: 4. CDR3 length equals 14 residues. CDR3 nucleotide sequence: TGCGCCAGCAGCTTGGTTAGCGGGGAGTATGAGCAGTTCTTC. Translating it yields CASSLVSGEYEQFF.

The V and J genes are TRBV11-2 and TRBJ2-2; 8 bases map to TRBD2. V lost 1 base, J lost 8 bases, and 9 bases stayed unmatched. Germline V CDR1 and CDR2: SGHAT, FQNNGV. This CDR3 contains 16 residues. Here the CDR3 DNA reads TGTGCCAGCAGCTTAGCACTTGGACTAGCACCTGGGGAGCTGTTTTTT. This translates into CASSLALGLAPGELFF.

This clonotype appeared a few times. The chain recombines TRBV14 with TRBJ2-2, with D possibly being TRBD1 or TRBD2 (5 bases each). Germline values: CDR1 SGHDN, CDR2 FVKESK. V lost 6 bases and J lost 6, with 20 bases in between. This CDR3 is built from 16 residues. CDR3 residues: CASSQFGTPGAGELFF. DNA for the CDR3: TGTGCCAGCAGTCAGTTCGGGACCCCGGGTGCCGGGGAGCTGTTTTTT.

This clonotype was counted between two and nine times. Sequence at one end of the junction differs from germline and may be a read error. The chain has TRBV5-6 and TRBJ2-1; TRBD1 agrees at 9 bases. Germline V gives CDR1 SGHDT, CDR2 YYEEEE. CDR3 size: 16 residues. Written as DNA, the CDR3 is TGTGCCAGCAGCTTGTACAGGACAGGGGCCTACAGTGAGCAGTTCTTC. Translating it yields CASSLYRTGAYSEQFF.